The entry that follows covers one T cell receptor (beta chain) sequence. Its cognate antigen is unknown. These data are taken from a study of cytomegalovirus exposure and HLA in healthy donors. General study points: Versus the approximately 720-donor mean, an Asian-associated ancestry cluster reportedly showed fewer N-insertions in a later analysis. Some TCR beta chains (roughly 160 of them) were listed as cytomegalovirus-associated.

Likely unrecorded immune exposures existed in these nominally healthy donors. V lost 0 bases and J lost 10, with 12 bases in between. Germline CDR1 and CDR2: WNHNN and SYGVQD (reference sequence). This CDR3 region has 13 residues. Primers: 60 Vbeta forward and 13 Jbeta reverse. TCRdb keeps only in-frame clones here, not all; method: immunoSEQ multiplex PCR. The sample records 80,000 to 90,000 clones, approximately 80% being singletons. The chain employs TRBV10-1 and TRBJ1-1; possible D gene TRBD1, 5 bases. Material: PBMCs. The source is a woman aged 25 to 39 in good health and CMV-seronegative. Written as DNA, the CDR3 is TGCGCCAGCAGTGAGTCGTGGGCAGGGCGAGCTTTCTTT. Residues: CASSESWAGRAFF.